Shown below are 17 T cell receptor beta chains from a single sample sequenced in a study of blood T cell repertoires in COVID-19. Clones were sequenced by immunoSEQ multiplex PCR, and TCRdb holds only the in-frame ones, with some missing. The table has more than 350,000 clones, around 87% seen once. The sequenced sample consisted of peripheral blood. The source is a woman aged 25-40 years with COVID-19, enrolled during active disease.

The genes are TRBV28 and TRBJ1-2; 8 bases are shared with TRBD1. The ends lost 4 bases at V and 3 bases at J; junction bases unmatched: 13. The CDR3 covers 17 residues. Germline CDR1 MDHEN, CDR2 SYDVKM. The CDR3 coding sequence is TGTGCCAGCAGTTCCCAGTACAGGGGGATGGTGGACTATGGCTACACCTTC. Translation: CASSSQYRGMVDYGYTF.

The gene calls are TRBV2 and TRBJ2-3; 15 nucleotides line up with TRBD2. This CDR3 is 16 amino acids long. Losses at the gene ends were 7 bases for V and 6 bases for J; bases not matched to a gene: 8. The V gene's germline CDR1 is SNHLY and CDR2 FYNNEI. This chain's CDR3 is CASTGGTSGRTDTQYF. The CDR3, as DNA: TGTGCCAGCACCGGAGGGACTAGCGGGAGGACCGATACGCAGTATTTT.

The chain links TRBV29-1 to TRBJ2-5, with TRBD1 matching over 7 bases. CDR3 length: 13 residues. Germline CDR1 SQVTM, CDR2 ANQGSEA. Germline trimming cut 6 bases from V and 2 bases from J; bases unmatched to any gene: 6. The CDR3 nucleotides read TGCAGCGTACAGGGACAGCCACAAGAGACCCAGTACTTC. This translates into CSVQGQPQETQYF.

This clone was seen a single time. The V call is TRBV7-2, the J call TRBJ1-5, with a tentative D call TRBD1 (5 bases). The CDR3 consists of 17 residues. The V end was cut by 5 bases, the J end by 2 bases, with 19 bases between. The germline CDR1 and CDR2 sequences are SGHTA and FQGNSA. CDR3 in DNA: TGTGCCAGCAGCGTCGGGACCTACGGAGGGGGCAATCAGCCCCAGCATTTT. Its protein is CASSVGTYGGGNQPQHF.

The count of this clone is one. V gene TRBV11-2 combines with J gene TRBJ2-5, with 13 bases identical to TRBD2. The CDR3 is 16 amino acids. The V and J ends lost 5 bases and 5 bases, in that order; junction bases with no gene match: 8. Germline lookup yields CDR1 SGHAT and CDR2 FQNNGV. The CDR3 coding sequence is TGTGCCAGCAGCACTGGGACTAGCGGGATCGGGGAGACCCAGTACTTC. It is translated as CASSTGTSGIGETQYF.

The rearrangement joins TRBV7-3 to TRBJ2-1; 7 positions agree with TRBD2. Trimming took 2 bases from V and 9 from J; bases not matched to a gene: 4. In germline, CDR1 is SGHTA, CDR2 FQGTGA. This CDR3 is built from 13 residues. The CDR3 sequence: CASSLGLESEQFF. In DNA, the CDR3 is TGTGCCAGCAGCTTAGGACTAGAAAGTGAGCAGTTCTTC.

The chain recombines TRBV27 with TRBJ2-7, with 7 bases matching TRBD2. CDR1 is MNHEY and CDR2 is SMNVEV in the germline V gene (reference sequence). V gave up 5 bases and J gave up 3 bases; unmatched junction bases: 16. The CDR3 totals 17 residues. The CDR3 loop reads CASSTYGLGEGGYEQYF. CDR3 nucleotides: TGTGCCAGCAGTACTTATGGACTAGGGGAGGGAGGCTACGAGCAGTACTTC.

The chain recombines TRBV4-2 with TRBJ2-7, with D uncertain. V dropped 0 bases and J dropped 0 bases, with 9 bases sitting between them. The CDR3 consists of 15 residues. CDR1 and CDR2 (germline): LGHNA, YNFKEQ. This CDR3 reads CASSQDVTASYEQYF. The CDR3 DNA reads TGTGCCAGCAGCCAAGATGTCACTGCCTCCTACGAGCAGTACTTC.

The chain carries TRBV19 and TRBJ2-7; TRBD1 matches at 9 bases. Germline CDR1 and CDR2: LNHDA and SQIVND (reference sequence). V trimming: 5 bases; J trimming: 2 bases; junction bases outside the gene matches: 4. The length of the CDR3 is 14 residues. CDR3 DNA sequence: TGTGCCAGTAGTTCCGGGACAGGGACCTACGAGCAGTACTTC. As protein: CASSSGTGTYEQYF.

The J gene is TRBJ2-3, the V gene TRBV24-1; maybe TRBD1 (5 bases). The CDR3 consists of 15 residues. The germline V and J ends were trimmed by 0 bases and 4 bases, with 10 bases remaining between them. Germline loops: CDR1 KGHDR, CDR2 SFDVKD. The CDR3 loop is CATSDLSQGPDTQYF. CDR3 sequence (DNA): TGTGCCACCAGTGATTTGTCCCAGGGCCCAGATACGCAGTATTTT.

The chain uses TRBV5-1 and TRBJ2-1, with TRBD1 matching over 7 bases. The V gene end was trimmed by 4 bases and the J gene end by 6 bases; junction bases not matched to a gene: 7. In germline, CDR1 is SGHRS, CDR2 YFSETQ. CDR3 size: 14 residues. CDR3 region: CASSDTGAGNEQFF. The CDR3 bases are TGCGCCAGCAGCGATACAGGGGCTGGCAATGAGCAGTTCTTC.

The chain uses TRBV18 and TRBJ2-2, with TRBD2 matching over 10 bases. The CDR3 length is 17 residues. V lost 4 bases, J lost 7 bases, and 12 bases stayed unmatched. Germline V gene sequence: CDR1 KGHSH, CDR2 LQKENI. CDR3 in amino acids: CASSQIPAGGPNGELFF. Here the CDR3 DNA reads TGTGCCAGCTCACAGATCCCAGCGGGAGGGCCGAACGGGGAGCTGTTTTTT. The whole variable domain, filled in from reference TRBV18 and TRBJ2-2, reads NAGVMQNPRHLVRRRGQEARLRCSPMKGHSHVYWYRQLPEEGLKFMVYLQKENIIDESGMPKERFSAEFPKEGPSILRIQQVVRGDSAAYFCASSQIPAGGPNGELFFGEGSRLTVL.

The chain has TRBV28 and TRBJ2-4; 11 bases map to TRBD2. The CDR3 covers 18 residues. Per the germline V gene, CDR1 is MDHEN and CDR2 is SYDVKM. V lost 3 bases to trimming and J lost 8 bases; unmatched junction nucleotides: 15. The DNA for the CDR3 is TGTGCCAGCAGTTTTTTTAACCTAGCGGGAGGCCAAAGGGACATTCAGTACTTC. The encoded protein is CASSFFNLAGGQRDIQYF.

The CDR3 nucleotides are TGTGCCAGTAGTCCAAGAGGACTAGCGGGATCCGAGCAGTACTTC. Protein product: CASSPRGLAGSEQYF. This rearrangement joins TRBV19 to TRBJ2-7; 12 positions match TRBD2. Germline V gives CDR1 LNHDA, CDR2 SQIVND (reference sequence). The V gene end was trimmed by 5 bases and the J gene end by 6 bases; junction bases not matched to a gene: 8. The CDR3 covers 15 residues.

The CDR3 nucleotides are TGTGCCAGCGTCGTGCGGGAGTTCACAGATACGCAGTATTTT. Its protein product is CASVVREFTDTQYF. The J gene is TRBJ2-3, the V gene TRBV2; TRBD2 aligns across 7 bases. Per germline, CDR1 SNHLY and CDR2 FYNNEI. CDR3 length equals 14 residues. Losses at the gene ends were 8 bases for V and 2 bases for J; bases not matched to a gene: 7.

By sample share, this clone is medium-sized (0.01 to 0.1%). The V call is TRBV6-5, the J call TRBJ1-4; D is unclear. Trimming removed 6 bases at V and 0 bases at J, with 8 bases between. Germline assignment: CDR1 MNHEY and CDR2 SVGAGI. The CDR3 totals 14 residues. The CDR3 DNA reads TGTGCCAGCAGGAGTGGTTCAACTAATGAAAAACTGTTTTTT. This encodes CASRSGSTNEKLFF.

The table lists this clone with a count of one. V gene TRBV2 combines with J gene TRBJ2-7; 7 bases map to TRBD2. The CDR3 extends over 15 amino acids. After removal of 4 bases from V and 4 bases from J, the junction contained 10 bases not matched to a gene. Germline V lookup: CDR1 SNHLY, CDR2 FYNNEI. The CDR3 protein is CASSATPGLTYEQYF. The CDR3 coding sequence is TGTGCCAGCAGTGCGACGCCGGGACTAACATACGAGCAGTACTTC.